A single sample gave rise to the 27 T cell receptor beta chains below, sequenced in a study of cytomegalovirus exposure and HLA in healthy donors. A multiplex PCR was run with 60 Vbeta primers and 13 Jbeta primers. Sequencing was performed with immunoSEQ multiplex PCR; in TCRdb, only in-frame clones are kept and a portion is missing. The sample gives about 84,000 clones, over 75% of which show up once; 2% to 3% is in the top ten. The sequenced material came from PBMCs. These receptor sequences come from a male donor in good health and CMV-seropositive.

The chain has TRBV5-1 and TRBJ2-3; D uncertain. With 4 bases removed from V and 6 bases from J, the gap between germline ends came to 9 bases. The germline V gene encodes CDR1 SGHRS and CDR2 YFSETQ. The CDR3 is made up of 12 amino acids. The CDR3 region is CASSAHSDTQYF. The CDR3 DNA follows: TGCGCCAGCAGCGCTCACTCGGATACGCAGTATTTT.

The chain carries TRBV25-1 and TRBJ2-1; 12 bases match TRBD2. Germline trimming cut 6 bases from V and 5 bases from J; bases unmatched to any gene: 8. Germline values: CDR1 MGHDK, CDR2 SYGVNS. The CDR3 contains 16 residues. The CDR3 sequence: CASSSPSGRAHNEQFF. In DNA, the CDR3 is TGTGCCAGCAGCTCTCCTAGCGGGAGGGCCCACAATGAGCAGTTCTTC.

V gene TRBV7-3 combines with J gene TRBJ2-3, with 13 bases aligning to TRBD2. CDR1 is SGHTA and CDR2 is FQGTGA in the germline V gene. CDR3 size: 14 residues. With 3 bases clipped from V and 9 bases from J, the junction kept 3 bases outside the gene matches. The CDR3: CASSLGTSGTTQYF. The DNA for the CDR3 is TGTGCCAGCAGCTTGGGGACTAGCGGGACCACGCAGTATTTT. The variable domain in full, completed from reference TRBV7-3 and TRBJ2-3, reads GAGVSQTPSNKVTEKGKYVELRCDPISGHTALYWYRQSLGQGPEFLIYFQGTGAADDSGLPNDRFFAVRPEGSVSTLKIQRTERGDSAVYLCASSLGTSGTTQYFGPGTRLTVL.

This clone came up a few times. V and J are TRBV7-9 and TRBJ2-1, with 7 bases that match TRBD1. The V and J ends lost 5 bases and 3 bases, in that order; junction bases with no gene match: 4. This CDR3 is built from 14 residues. Looked up from germline, CDR1 is SEHNR and CDR2 is FQNEAQ (reference sequence). CDR3 sequence reads: CASSPRTGYNEQFF. As DNA, the CDR3 is TGTGCCAGCAGCCCAAGGACAGGCTACAATGAGCAGTTCTTC. The variable domain in full, with the rest retrieved from reference TRBV7-9 and TRBJ2-1, is DTGVSQNPRHKITKRGQNVTFRCDPISEHNRLYWYRQTLGQGPEFLTYFQNEAQLEKSRLLSDRFSAERPKGSFSTLEIQRTEQGDSAMYLCASSPRTGYNEQFFGPGTRLTVL.

This chain links TRBV5-1 with TRBJ1-1, with 7 positions matching TRBD1. The trim removed 4 bases at V and 5 bases at J, leaving 11 bases unmatched. Germline CDR1 SGHRS, CDR2 YFSETQ. This CDR3 is built from 15 residues. Here the CDR3 reads CASSQNRDRETEAFF. The CDR3 DNA reads TGCGCCAGCAGCCAGAATAGGGACAGAGAAACTGAAGCTTTCTTT.

DNA for the CDR3: TGTGCCAGCAGCTCCAGGGTGGGTGAAAACATTCAGTACTTC. Encoded protein: CASSSRVGENIQYF. V gene TRBV5-4 combines with J gene TRBJ2-4, with D possibly being TRBD1 (5 bases). The CDR3 consists of 14 residues. The germline V gene encodes CDR1 SGHNT and CDR2 YYREEE (reference sequence). Trimming took off 3 bases at V and 5 bases at J, with 12 bases between the two ends.

This clone was counted once. This rearrangement joins TRBV30 to TRBJ2-7; TRBD2 agrees at 13 bases. Germline V gene data show CDR1 as GTSNPN and CDR2 as SVGIG (reference sequence). The CDR3 has 16 amino acids. With 6 bases clipped from V and 0 bases from J, the junction kept 8 bases outside the gene matches. The CDR3 region is CACSQGLAGISYEQYF. The CDR3 coding sequence is TGTGCCTGCTCACAGGGACTAGCGGGGATCTCCTACGAGCAGTACTTC.

Written as DNA, the CDR3 is TGTGCCAGTAGTCTTGTCGGCTCCTACAATGAGCAGTTCTTC. Translation: CASSLVGSYNEQFF. The chain recombines TRBV19 with TRBJ2-1; D unclear. From germline, CDR1 is LNHDA and CDR2 SQIVND (reference sequence). Trimming stripped 5 bases from V and 0 bases from J, with 8 bases between. The CDR3 is 14 residues long.

The chain couples TRBV10-1 to TRBJ2-4, with a possible D match to TRBD1 (6 bases). Germline V lookup: CDR1 WNHNN, CDR2 SYGVQD (reference sequence). CDR3 length equals 17 residues. The ends were cut back, 2 bases at V and 1 base at J, with 15 bases in the middle. Here the CDR3 reads CASSENPGAIAKNIQYF. The CDR3 DNA follows: TGCGCCAGCAGTGAGAACCCAGGGGCGATTGCCAAAAACATTCAGTACTTC.

In its sample, this clone was seen a few times. Germline is not matched at one junction end, which may reflect a read error. V and J are TRBV5-1 and TRBJ1-5; D not resolved. CDR1 and CDR2 (germline): SGHRS, YFSETQ. The CDR3 sequence is 17 residues long. Here the CDR3 reads CDSSLVISSNSNQPQHF. The CDR3 nucleotides are TGCGACAGCAGCTTGGTTATATCCAGTAATAGCAATCAGCCCCAGCATTTT.

This sequence joins TRBV7-8 and TRBJ2-1, with D perhaps TRBD1 (6 bases). Trimming left V 6 bases short and J 4 bases short, with 16 bases between. CDR3 length equals 15 residues. CDR1 and CDR2 from the germline V gene are SGHVS and FQNEAQ. The CDR3 protein is CASRLTGTQYNEQFF. The CDR3 DNA reads TGTGCCAGCAGGCTTACCGGGACACAATACAATGAGCAGTTCTTC.

The rearrangement links TRBV28 to TRBJ2-7, with 12 bases that match TRBD2. The V gene's germline CDR1 is MDHEN and CDR2 SYDVKM. Germline trimming cut 6 bases from V and 4 bases from J; bases unmatched to any gene: 7. This CDR3 is 15 amino acids long. CDR3 protein: CASSPGLAGTYEQYF. DNA for the CDR3: TGTGCCAGCAGCCCTGGACTAGCGGGAACGTACGAGCAGTACTTC.

In the case of this clone: Distinct nucleotide sequences in the sample also encode this CDR3. As DNA, the CDR3 is TGTGCCAGCTCAACGGAGGCAACTGAAGCTTTCTTT. This translates into CASSTEATEAFF. This chain joins TRBV18 and TRBJ1-1; no clear D. Trimming stripped 5 bases from V and 5 bases from J, with 9 bases between. The germline V gene has CDR1 KGHSH and CDR2 LQKENI. The CDR3 runs to 12 residues.

The chain combines TRBV14 with TRBJ2-1, with D possibly TRBD1 on 5 matching bases. Between the trimmed V and J ends, which lost 2 bases and 8 bases, there was a span of 13 bases. The germline gives CDR1 SGHDN, CDR2 FVKESK. The CDR3 consists of 14 residues. CDR3 residues: CASSQQGSQYEQFF. The DNA of the CDR3 is TGTGCCAGCAGCCAACAGGGTTCGCAATATGAGCAGTTCTTC. The full variable domain, with the rest looked up from reference TRBV14 and TRBJ2-1, is EAGVTQFPSHSVIEKGQTVTLRCDPISGHDNLYWYRRVMGKEIKFLLHFVKESKQDESGMPNNRFLAERTGGTYSTLKVQPAELEDSGVYFCASSQQGSQYEQFFGPGTRLTVL.

The V and J genes are TRBV11-2 and TRBJ2-7, with TRBD2 matching 7 bases. Germline values: CDR1 SGHAT, CDR2 FQNNGV. The CDR3 runs to 15 residues. After removal of 1 base from V and 6 bases from J, the junction contained 9 bases not matched to a gene. CDR3 residues: CASSLGGGRISEQYF. The CDR3 coding sequence is TGTGCCAGCAGCTTAGGAGGCGGGAGAATTAGCGAGCAGTACTTC. Drawing the rest from reference TRBV11-2 and TRBJ2-7, the complete variable domain is EAGVAQSPRYKIIEKRQSVAFWCNPISGHATLYWYQQILGQGPKLLIQFQNNGVVDDSQLPKDRFSAERLKGVDSTLKIQPAKLEDSAVYLCASSLGGGRISEQYFGPGTRLTVT.

The CDR3 sequence: CASSSVRQPQHF. CDR3 nucleotide sequence: TGTGCCAGCAGCTCGGTTCGTCAGCCCCAGCATTTT. The chain uses TRBV7-2 and TRBJ1-5; D is unclear. This CDR3 comprises 12 residues. V dropped 4 bases and J dropped 6 bases, with 7 bases sitting between them. The germline CDR1 and CDR2 sequences are SGHTA and FQGNSA.

V and J are TRBV2 and TRBJ2-6; the match to TRBD1 covers 9 bases. This CDR3 is 17 amino acids long. J was trimmed by 3 bases and V by 5 bases; bases with no gene match: 8. Looked up from germline, CDR1 is SNHLY and CDR2 is FYNNEI. The CDR3 DNA reads TGTGCCAGCAGTTTCCCACAGGGGGCTGGTGGGGCCAACGTCCTGACTTTC. It is translated as CASSFPQGAGGANVLTF.

This clone was seen more than once but under ten times. This chain connects TRBV15 to TRBJ1-5, with D uncertain. This CDR3 is built from 14 residues. Germline CDR1 is LNHNV and CDR2 is YYDKDF (reference sequence). V was pared by 8 bases and J by 6 bases, with 17 bases between. In DNA form, the CDR3 reads TGTGCCACCTCATTCGGTATCGAGGGTCAGCCCCAGCATTTT. Translated: CATSFGIEGQPQHF.

In DNA, the CDR3 is TGTGCCAGCAGGGTCGGGTTTGGACCGGGATACAATGAGCAGTTCTTC. It translates to CASRVGFGPGYNEQFF. The chain is built from TRBV27 and TRBJ2-1; perhaps TRBD2 as D (5 bases). This CDR3 spans 16 amino acids. In germline, CDR1 is MNHEY, CDR2 SMNVEV (reference sequence). Trimming took 6 bases from V and 4 from J, leaving 19 bases between them.

This clone was recorded a few times. The chain employs TRBV6-1 and TRBJ1-4; 8 positions match TRBD1. Germline V CDR1 and CDR2: MNHNS, SASEGT. The CDR3 consists of 14 residues. Trimming at V came to 5 bases and at J to 8 bases, leaving 7 bases not matched to a gene. DNA for the CDR3: TGTGCCAGCAGTAAGACAGGGGCGGGCGAAAAACTGTTTTTT. Its translation is CASSKTGAGEKLFF.

Only a few counts were recorded for this clone. V and J are TRBV5-1 and TRBJ2-7; D remains ambiguous. The V gene's germline CDR1 is SGHRS and CDR2 YFSETQ. V gave up 2 bases and J gave up 5 bases, with 8 bases separating them. This CDR3 region has 12 residues. The DNA for the CDR3 is TGCGCCAGCAGCTTAGTCTCGGACGAGCAGTACTTC. Residues: CASSLVSDEQYF.

The rearrangement links TRBV6-1 to TRBJ2-2; no clear D gene. CDR1 MNHNS and CDR2 SASEGT come from the germline V gene. The CDR3 is 13 amino acids. The V gene lost 6 bases and the J gene lost 0 bases, with 5 bases spanning the gap. CDR3 loop: CASSQTNTGELFF. The CDR3 DNA reads as TGTGCCAGCAGCCAGACGAACACCGGGGAGCTGTTTTTT.

This chain connects TRBV10-3 to TRBJ2-3; the match to TRBD2 covers 8 bases. The CDR3 is 16 amino acids. Unmatched junction bases numbered 18, after V lost 10 bases and J lost 6 bases. Germline loops: CDR1 ENHRY, CDR2 SYGVKD. CDR3 region: CASGNRAGDLADTQYF. The CDR3 DNA reads TGTGCCAGCGGGAACCGAGCGGGAGATCTGGCGGATACGCAGTATTTT.

The genes are TRBV7-9 and TRBJ2-7; 11 bases line up with TRBD1. The trim removed 5 bases at V and 3 bases at J, leaving 6 bases unmatched. The germline V gene encodes CDR1 SEHNR and CDR2 FQNEAQ (reference sequence). CDR3 length: 15 amino acids. CDR3 sequence reads: CASSIRDRGIYEQYF. In nucleotides, the CDR3 is TGTGCCAGCAGCATCAGGGACAGGGGGATCTACGAGCAGTACTTC.

The genes are TRBV28 and TRBJ2-7; 14 bases line up with TRBD2. CDR1 and CDR2 from the germline V gene are MDHEN and SYDVKM. This CDR3 is 16 amino acids long. The J segment lost 9 bases and the V segment lost 5 bases, leaving 12 bases of the junction unmatched. The CDR3 sequence: CASSPPGLAGVRGQYF. CDR3 coding DNA: TGTGCCAGCAGTCCACCGGGACTAGCGGGAGTGAGGGGGCAGTACTTC.

CDR3 nucleotide sequence: TGTGCCAGCAGCCCAACTGTCACAGCCTTCTATGGCTACACCTTC. Amino acids: CASSPTVTAFYGYTF. The chain is built from TRBV4-2 and TRBJ1-2; no reliable D call. CDR3 length: 15 residues. The germline gives CDR1 LGHNA, CDR2 YNFKEQ. The ends were cut back, 4 bases at V and 4 bases at J, with 16 bases in the middle.

J is TRBJ1-2 and V is TRBV7-9, with no clear D. Trimming took 4 bases from V and 4 from J, leaving 13 bases between them. The CDR3 has 14 amino acids. Germline CDR1 reads SEHNR; CDR2 reads FQNEAQ (reference sequence). CDR3 sequence (DNA): TGTGCCAGCAGCTCCACGGGTTCTTTCTATGGCTACACCTTC. Amino acids: CASSSTGSFYGYTF.